This T cell receptor beta chain was sequenced in a study of blood T cell repertoires in COVID-19. Across the whole study: The study drew acute and convalescent COVID-19 samples from the United States, Italy and Spain.

Trimming stripped 5 bases from V and 2 bases from J, with 5 bases between. This CDR3 is built from 12 residues. Germline CDR1 and CDR2: MNHEY and SVGEGT. Produced via immunoSEQ multiplex PCR; TCRdb's table is partial and in-frame only. The table lists about 220,000 clones, about 82% of them singletons. This sequence joins TRBV6-2 or TRBV6-3 and TRBJ2-3, with unresolved D. This receptor was identified in a woman in her 70s with COVID-19, enrolled during active disease. Specimen: peripheral blood. CDR3 nucleotides: TGTGCCAGCAGTAAACACACAGATACGCAGTATTTT. Its protein product is CASSKHTDTQYF.